What follows is one TCR beta chain and its context. Clones were sequenced by immunoSEQ multiplex PCR, and TCRdb holds only the in-frame ones, with some missing. Among roughly 88,000 clones listed, 93% were seen once. These data are taken from a study of control samples from healthy donors and cancer patients. V lost 7 bases, J lost 4 bases, and 6 bases stayed unmatched. CDR3 length: 13 residues. Germline CDR1 is MNHEY and CDR2 is SVGAGI. This clonotype was obtained from a man younger than 35 in good health. The V and J genes are TRBV6-5 and TRBJ1-2, with TRBD1 matching over 7 bases. The specimen was blood. In DNA, the CDR3 is TGTGCCAGCAACCACCGGGACAGCTATGGCTACACCTTC. It translates to CASNHRDSYGYTF.